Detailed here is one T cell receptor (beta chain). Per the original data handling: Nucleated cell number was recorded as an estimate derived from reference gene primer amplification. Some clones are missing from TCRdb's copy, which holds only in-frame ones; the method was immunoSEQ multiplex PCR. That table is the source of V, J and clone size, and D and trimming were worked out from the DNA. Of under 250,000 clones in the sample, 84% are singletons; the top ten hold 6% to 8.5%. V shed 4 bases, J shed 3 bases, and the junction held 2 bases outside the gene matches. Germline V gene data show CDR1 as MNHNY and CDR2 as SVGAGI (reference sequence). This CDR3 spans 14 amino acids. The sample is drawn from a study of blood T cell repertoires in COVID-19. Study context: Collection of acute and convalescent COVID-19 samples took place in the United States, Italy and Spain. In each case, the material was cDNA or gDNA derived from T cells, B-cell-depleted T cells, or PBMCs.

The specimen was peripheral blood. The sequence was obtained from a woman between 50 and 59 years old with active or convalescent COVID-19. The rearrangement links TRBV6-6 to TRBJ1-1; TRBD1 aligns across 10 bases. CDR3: CASSSGQGDTEAFF. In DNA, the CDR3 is TGTGCCAGCAGTTCCGGACAGGGGGACACTGAAGCTTTCTTT.